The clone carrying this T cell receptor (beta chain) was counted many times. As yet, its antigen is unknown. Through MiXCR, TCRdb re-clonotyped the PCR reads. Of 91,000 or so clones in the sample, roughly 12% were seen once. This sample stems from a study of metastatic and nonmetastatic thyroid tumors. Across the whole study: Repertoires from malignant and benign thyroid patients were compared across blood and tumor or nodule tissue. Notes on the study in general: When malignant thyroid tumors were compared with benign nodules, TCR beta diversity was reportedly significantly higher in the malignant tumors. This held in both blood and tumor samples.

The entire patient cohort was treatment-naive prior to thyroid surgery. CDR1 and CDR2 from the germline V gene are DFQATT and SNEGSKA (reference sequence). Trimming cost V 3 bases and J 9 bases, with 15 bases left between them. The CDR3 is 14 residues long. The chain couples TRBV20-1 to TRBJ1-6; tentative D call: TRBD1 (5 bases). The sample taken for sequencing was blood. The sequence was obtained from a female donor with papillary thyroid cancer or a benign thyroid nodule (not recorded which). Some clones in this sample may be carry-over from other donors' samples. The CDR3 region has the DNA TGCAGTGCTAGTCCCGGGACCTTACGTTCACCCCTCCACTTT. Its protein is CSASPGTLRSPLHF.